Listed below are T cell receptor beta chains from one sample, sequenced in a study of beta chain features in type 1 diabetes. Assay used: immunoSEQ multiplex PCR; TCRdb lists only in-frame clones, some missing. The top ten hold about 0.02% of the sample, which has under 250,000 clones, roughly 14% seen once. Input material: naive CD4+ T cells from blood. The receptor source for this set is a man younger than 45 with type 1 diabetes. CDR3s include the opening cysteine and the closing phenylalanine or tryptophan. D genes are given only for firm matches. Rows may omit the clone size; those that give it use once, few, many or a size class.

v_gene: TRBV6-5; d_gene: NA; j_gene: TRBJ1-1; abundance: few; CDR3nt: TGTGCCACTCGACAGGATGTGAACACTGAAGCTTTCTTT; CDR3aa: CATRQDVNTEAFF
v_gene: TRBV7-9; d_gene: TRBD1; j_gene: TRBJ2-7; abundance: NA; CDR3nt: TGTGCCAGCAGCCCCCAGACAGGGGGCGGGTACGAGCAGTACTTC; CDR3aa: CASSPQTGGGYEQYF
v_gene: TRBV6-6; d_gene: TRBD1; j_gene: TRBJ2-7; abundance: NA; CDR3nt: TGTGCCAGCAGTAGGCCGGGACAGGGGGGCTACGAGCAGTACTTC; CDR3aa: CASSRPGQGGYEQYF
v_gene: TRBV29-1; d_gene: TRBD1; j_gene: TRBJ2-2; abundance: NA; CDR3nt: TGCAGCGTTGGACAGGGGGCGCCCCCCGGGGAGCTGTTTTTT; CDR3aa: CSVGQGAPPGELFF
v_gene: TRBV6-5; d_gene: TRBD2; j_gene: TRBJ2-5; abundance: NA; CDR3nt: TGTGCCAGTAGTCCGGGGGGGCCCCAAGAGACCCAGTACTTC; CDR3aa: CASSPGGPQETQYF
v_gene: TRBV28; d_gene: NA; j_gene: TRBJ1-5; abundance: few; CDR3nt: TGTGCCAGCAGGACAAATAATCAGCCCCAGCATTTT; CDR3aa: CASRTNNQPQHF
v_gene: TRBV15; d_gene: NA; j_gene: TRBJ2-7; abundance: NA; CDR3nt: TGTGCCACCAGCAGACGCCTCGGGCAGGGGGGCATCTACGAGCAGTACTTC; CDR3aa: CATSRRLGQGGIYEQYF
v_gene: TRBV15; d_gene: NA; j_gene: TRBJ2-3; abundance: few; CDR3nt: TGTGCCACCAGCATGAGGGGGAGCACAGATACGCAGTATTTT; CDR3aa: CATSMRGSTDTQYF
v_gene: TRBV5-6; d_gene: TRBD2; j_gene: TRBJ2-1; abundance: few; CDR3nt: TGTGCCAGCAGCACCCCCGGGACTAGCGGGTACAATGAGCAGTTCTTC; CDR3aa: CASSTPGTSGYNEQFF
v_gene: TRBV5-6; d_gene: TRBD1; j_gene: TRBJ2-3; abundance: few; CDR3nt: TGTGCCAGCAGAAAAGCCGGGACAGCGGGCACAGATACGCAGTATTTT; CDR3aa: CASRKAGTAGTDTQYF
v_gene: TRBV19; d_gene: TRBD1; j_gene: TRBJ1-2; abundance: few; CDR3nt: TGTGCCACCAAGGACAGGGGCCAAGAGAACTATGGCTACACCTTC; CDR3aa: CATKDRGQENYGYTF
v_gene: TRBV6-5; d_gene: NA; j_gene: TRBJ1-3; abundance: NA; CDR3nt: TGTGCCAGCAGTTTACCGGGACAAAAAGGAAACACCATATATTTT; CDR3aa: CASSLPGQKGNTIYF
v_gene: TRBV5-1; d_gene: TRBD1; j_gene: TRBJ1-2; abundance: NA; CDR3nt: TGCGCCAGCAGCTTCGGACAGGTTGATGGCTACACCTTC; CDR3aa: CASSFGQVDGYTF
v_gene: TRBV30; d_gene: NA; j_gene: TRBJ1-3; abundance: NA; CDR3nt: TGTGCCTGGAGCCTCTCGTTCTCTGGAAACACCATATATTTT; CDR3aa: CAWSLSFSGNTIYF
v_gene: TRBV6-6; d_gene: TRBD1; j_gene: TRBJ1-2; abundance: few; CDR3nt: TGTGCCAGCAGTCCTGGACAGGGGGCTAACTATGGCTACACCTTC; CDR3aa: CASSPGQGANYGYTF
v_gene: TRBV7-9; d_gene: NA; j_gene: TRBJ2-6; abundance: few; CDR3nt: TGTGCCAGCACAGGGGGGCTAGGGCAGACCCACTCTGGGGCCAACGTCCTGACTTTC; CDR3aa: CASTGGLGQTHSGANVLTF
v_gene: TRBV6-5; d_gene: TRBD1; j_gene: TRBJ2-1; abundance: NA; CDR3nt: TGTGCCAGCAGTTACGGGGACAGGCAATACAATGAGCAGTTCTTC; CDR3aa: CASSYGDRQYNEQFF
v_gene: TRBV7-2; d_gene: TRBD1; j_gene: TRBJ2-7; abundance: few; CDR3nt: TGTGCCAGCAGCTCCGACAGGGGGCAAAAGCAGTACTTC; CDR3aa: CASSSDRGQKQYF
v_gene: TRBV4-2; d_gene: NA; j_gene: TRBJ1-4; abundance: few; CDR3nt: TGTGCCAGCAGCCAAGTGGCGGGGATGCGGCGTGAAAAACTGTTTTTT; CDR3aa: CASSQVAGMRREKLFF
v_gene: TRBV30; d_gene: NA; j_gene: TRBJ1-1; abundance: NA; CDR3nt: TGTGCCTGGAGTGCATGGGAGGGCTGGAACACTGAAGCTTTCTTT; CDR3aa: CAWSAWEGWNTEAFF
v_gene: TRBV5-1; d_gene: TRBD2; j_gene: TRBJ2-7; abundance: NA; CDR3nt: TGCGCCAGCAGCTTGGGGCTAGCGGGATCCTACGAGCAGTACTTC; CDR3aa: CASSLGLAGSYEQYF
v_gene: TRBV10-3; d_gene: TRBD1; j_gene: TRBJ1-6; abundance: NA; CDR3nt: TGTGCCATCAGGGGACAGGGGAATTCACCCCTCCACTTT; CDR3aa: CAIRGQGNSPLHF
v_gene: TRBV19; d_gene: TRBD1; j_gene: TRBJ1-1; abundance: few; CDR3nt: TGTGCCAGCCGAGACAGGGGGCTAGTGAACACTGAAGCTTTCTTT; CDR3aa: CASRDRGLVNTEAFF
v_gene: TRBV29-1; d_gene: NA; j_gene: TRBJ2-2; abundance: few; CDR3nt: TGCAGCGTTGGAAACACCAACACCGGGGAGCTGTTTTTT; CDR3aa: CSVGNTNTGELFF
v_gene: TRBV7-2; d_gene: NA; j_gene: TRBJ1-1; abundance: NA; CDR3nt: TGTGCCAGCAGCGCAAGAACTGACACTGAAGCTTTCTTT; CDR3aa: CASSARTDTEAFF
v_gene: TRBV30; d_gene: NA; j_gene: TRBJ1-1; abundance: few; CDR3nt: TGTGCCTGGTCGCCTCTTAAGGGGGTGACTGAAGCTTTCTTT; CDR3aa: CAWSPLKGVTEAFF
v_gene: TRBV18; d_gene: TRBD1; j_gene: TRBJ1-5; abundance: NA; CDR3nt: TGTGCCAGCTCAGGGACAGGCTATCAGCCCCAGCATTTT; CDR3aa: CASSGTGYQPQHF
v_gene: TRBV5-1; d_gene: NA; j_gene: TRBJ2-7; abundance: NA; CDR3nt: TGCGCCAGCAGGAAAGGAGAGGGGACTTCCTACGAGCAGTACTTC; CDR3aa: CASRKGEGTSYEQYF
v_gene: TRBV29-1; d_gene: NA; j_gene: TRBJ1-5; abundance: NA; CDR3nt: TGCAGCGTCGCACCAGGGATGAACCAGCCCCAGCATTTT; CDR3aa: CSVAPGMNQPQHF